Presented here are 9 T cell receptor beta chains from one specimen sequenced in a study of T-cell memory formation after mild COVID-19. A single record per CDR3 protein comes from TCRdb applying MiXCR to the 5' RACE reads. This table holds approximately 260,000 distinct CDR3 sequences, about 17% found once. What was sequenced was PBMCs or a T cell subset sorted from them (not recorded which). All receptors derive from a man aged 18 to 29 who had mild COVID-19 (a few samples of this study predate the infection). Cell type and time point are not known.

This chain links TRBV29-1 with TRBJ2-7; 8 bases are shared with TRBD1. This CDR3 contains 13 residues. V gave up 4 bases and J gave up 6 bases; unmatched junction bases: 8. Germline-derived CDR1 and CDR2 are SQVTM and ANQGSEA. The CDR3 DNA is TGCAGCGTTGGCCGGACAGGGTGGGGCGAGCAGTACTTC. Amino acid sequence: CSVGRTGWGEQYF.

This clonotype has more than one count but fewer than ten. This chain joins TRBV18 and TRBJ1-2, with 8 bases matching TRBD1. CDR3 length: 15 residues. Germline V lookup: CDR1 KGHSH, CDR2 LQKENI. With V trimmed by 5 bases and J by 0 bases, 5 bases remained unmatched. CDR3 in amino acids: CASSIGQGANYGYTF. CDR3 DNA sequence: TGTGCCAGCTCAATCGGACAGGGAGCTAACTATGGCTACACCTTC.

The rearrangement joins TRBV7-8 to TRBJ2-5; no firm D call. The germline V and J ends were trimmed by 7 bases and 4 bases, with 7 bases remaining between them. Germline CDR1 and CDR2: SGHVS and FQNEAQ. The CDR3 extends over 11 amino acids. DNA of the CDR3: TGTGCCAGCACCATCGGAGAGACCCAGTACTTC. Its translation: CASTIGETQYF.

The chain uses TRBV5-1 and TRBJ1-1; D not certain. Trimming took 0 bases from V and 3 from J, leaving 6 bases between them. Per germline, CDR1 SGHRS and CDR2 YFSETQ. The CDR3 has 13 amino acids. CDR3 bases: TGCGCCAGCAGCTTGGCCGGGGACACTGAAGCTTTCTTT. Its translation is CASSLAGDTEAFF.

A few counts support this clonotype. The gene calls are TRBV9 and TRBJ1-1, with D tentatively TRBD1 (5 bases). This CDR3 contains 14 residues. CDR1 is SGDLS and CDR2 is YYNGEE in the germline V gene. Trimming removed 0 bases from V and 7 bases from J, with 13 bases in between. The CDR3 region has the DNA TGTGCCAGCAGCGTAGCAGGGAATTCTGGTGAAGCTTTCTTT. Its translation: CASSVAGNSGEAFF.

This clonotype was picked up a small number of times. The chain has TRBV18 and TRBJ1-3; D perhaps matches TRBD1 (6 bases). V gave up 3 bases and J gave up 0 bases, with 21 bases separating them. The CDR3 has 19 amino acids. CDR1 is KGHSH and CDR2 is LQKENI in the germline V gene. The CDR3 sequence: CASSPTRSGEALSGNTIYF. Written as DNA, the CDR3 is TGTGCCAGCTCACCGACCAGATCAGGGGAGGCTCTCTCTGGAAACACCATATATTTT.

This chain links TRBV2 with TRBJ2-5; no firm D call. The CDR3 length is 12 residues. The ends were cut back, 2 bases at V and 5 bases at J, with 6 bases in the middle. CDR1 and CDR2 from the germline V gene are SNHLY and FYNNEI. The CDR3 loop reads CASSEMRETQYF. Here the CDR3 DNA reads TGTGCCAGCAGTGAAATGCGGGAGACCCAGTACTTC.

The chain uses TRBV29-1 and TRBJ2-1, with D uncertain. Germline V CDR1 and CDR2: SQVTM, ANQGSEA. The CDR3 runs to 12 residues. Trimming removed 7 bases at V and 0 bases at J, with 7 bases between. In nucleotides, the CDR3 is TGCAGCGCCGGGTACTCCTACAATGAGCAGTTCTTC. Translating it yields CSAGYSYNEQFF.

This clonotype turned up a few times. This chain joins TRBV20-1 and TRBJ1-1; TRBD1 matches at 7 bases. V was clipped by 0 bases and J by 5 bases; unmatched bases: 0. Germline CDR1 is DFQATT and CDR2 is SNEGSKA (reference sequence). The CDR3 spans 12 residues. CDR3 protein: CSARDRGTEAFF. The CDR3 region has the DNA TGCAGTGCTAGAGACAGGGGGACTGAAGCTTTCTTT.